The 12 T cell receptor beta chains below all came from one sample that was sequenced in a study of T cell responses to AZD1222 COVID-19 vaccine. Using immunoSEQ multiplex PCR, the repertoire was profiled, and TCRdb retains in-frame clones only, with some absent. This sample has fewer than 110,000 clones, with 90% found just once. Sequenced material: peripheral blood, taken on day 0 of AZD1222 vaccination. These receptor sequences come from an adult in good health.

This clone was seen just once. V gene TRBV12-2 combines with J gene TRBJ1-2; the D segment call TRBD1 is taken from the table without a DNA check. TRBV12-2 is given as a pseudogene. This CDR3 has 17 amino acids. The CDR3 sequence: CASRLGDPRQGAYGYTF. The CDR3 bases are TGTGCAAGTCGCTTAGGGGATCCCCGACAGGGGGCGTATGGCTACACCTTC.

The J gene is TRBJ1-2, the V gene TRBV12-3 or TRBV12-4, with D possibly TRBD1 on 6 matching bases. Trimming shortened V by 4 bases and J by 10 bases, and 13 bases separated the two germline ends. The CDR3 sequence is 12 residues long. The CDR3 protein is CASSSRGSDYTF. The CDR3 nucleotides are TGTGCCAGCAGTTCCAGGGGATCGGACTACACCTTC.

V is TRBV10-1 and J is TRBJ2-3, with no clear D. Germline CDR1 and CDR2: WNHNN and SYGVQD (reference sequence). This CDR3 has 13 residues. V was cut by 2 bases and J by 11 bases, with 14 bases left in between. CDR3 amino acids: CASSESVGPRQYF. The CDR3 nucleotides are TGCGCCAGCAGTGAGAGTGTCGGGCCCCGGCAGTATTTT.

The CDR3 spells CASTGGDVNQPQHF. The CDR3 bases are TGTGCCAGCACAGGGGGCGATGTTAATCAGCCCCAGCATTTT. The rearrangement uses TRBV7-9 and TRBJ1-5; 8 bases line up with TRBD1. The junction had 6 bases not matched to a gene; V was cut back by 7 bases and J by 4 bases. Looked up from germline, CDR1 is SEHNR and CDR2 is FQNEAQ (reference sequence). This CDR3 is built from 14 residues.

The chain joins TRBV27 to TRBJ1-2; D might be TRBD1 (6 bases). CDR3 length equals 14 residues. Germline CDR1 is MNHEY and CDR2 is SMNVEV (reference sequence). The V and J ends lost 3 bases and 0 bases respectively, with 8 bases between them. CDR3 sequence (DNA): TGTGCCAGCAGTTTCAGGGGAGCTAACTATGGCTACACCTTC. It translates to CASSFRGANYGYTF.

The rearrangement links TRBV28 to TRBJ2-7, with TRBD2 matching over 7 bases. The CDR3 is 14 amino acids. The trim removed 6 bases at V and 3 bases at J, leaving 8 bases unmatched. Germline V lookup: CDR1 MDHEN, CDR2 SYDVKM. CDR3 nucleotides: TGTGCCAGCAGGAAAAGCGGGGCGGACTACGAGCAGTACTTC. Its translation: CASRKSGADYEQYF.

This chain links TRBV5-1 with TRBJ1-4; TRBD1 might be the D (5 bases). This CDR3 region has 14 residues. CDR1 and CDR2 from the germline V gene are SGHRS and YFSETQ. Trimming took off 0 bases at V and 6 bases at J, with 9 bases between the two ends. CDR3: CASSLVGADEKLFF. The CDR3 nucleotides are TGCGCCAGCAGCTTGGTCGGGGCAGATGAAAAACTGTTTTTT.

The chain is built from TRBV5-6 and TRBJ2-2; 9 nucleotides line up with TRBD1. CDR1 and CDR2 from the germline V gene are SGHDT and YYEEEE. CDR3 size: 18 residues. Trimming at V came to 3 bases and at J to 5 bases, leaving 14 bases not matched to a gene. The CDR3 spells CASSSGTGSRERTGELFF. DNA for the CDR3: TGTGCCAGCAGCTCCGGGACAGGGTCACGAGAGCGGACCGGGGAGCTGTTTTTT.

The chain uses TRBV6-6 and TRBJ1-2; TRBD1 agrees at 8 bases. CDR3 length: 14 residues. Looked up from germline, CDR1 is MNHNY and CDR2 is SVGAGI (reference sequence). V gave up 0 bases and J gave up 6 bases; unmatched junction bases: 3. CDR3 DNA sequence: TGTGCCAGCAGTTACTCCCCAGGGGGCGATGGCTACACCTTC. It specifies CASSYSPGGDGYTF.

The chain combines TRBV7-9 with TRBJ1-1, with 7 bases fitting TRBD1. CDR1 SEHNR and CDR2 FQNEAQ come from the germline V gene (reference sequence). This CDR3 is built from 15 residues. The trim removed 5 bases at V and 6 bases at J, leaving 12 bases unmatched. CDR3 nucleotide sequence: TGTGCCAGCAGCCCCATTCCCAGGGGGACAGCTGAAGCTTTCTTT. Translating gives CASSPIPRGTAEAFF.

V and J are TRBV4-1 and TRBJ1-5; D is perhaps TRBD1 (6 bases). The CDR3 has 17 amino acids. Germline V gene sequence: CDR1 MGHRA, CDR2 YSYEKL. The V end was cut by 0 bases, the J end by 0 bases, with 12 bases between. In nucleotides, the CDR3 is TGCGCCAGCAGCCAAGACCCCGGACAGAGTAGCAATCAGCCCCAGCATTTT. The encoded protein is CASSQDPGQSSNQPQHF.

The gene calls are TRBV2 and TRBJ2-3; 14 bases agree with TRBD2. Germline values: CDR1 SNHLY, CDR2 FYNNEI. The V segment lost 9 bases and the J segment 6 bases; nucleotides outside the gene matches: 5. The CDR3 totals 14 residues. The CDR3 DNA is TGTGCCAGTTCGACTAGCGGGGGGGCGGATACGCAGTATTTT. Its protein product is CASSTSGGADTQYF.